Many counts were recorded for the clone carrying this T cell receptor beta chain. Its matching antigen is unknown. As part of library construction, unique molecular identifiers were attached to individual cDNA molecules. TCRdb reprocessed the 5' RACE reads with MiXCR, giving one entry per CDR3 protein. This sample has over 55,000 distinct CDR3 sequences, with roughly 12% found just once. The sample originates from a study of early T cells in non-severe SARS-CoV-2 infection. On the study more broadly: Bulk RNA isolated from unsorted whole blood underwent sequencing; chains were not paired.

CDR3 length: 16 residues. The ends were cut back, 2 bases at V and 6 bases at J, with 17 bases in the middle. Germline CDR1 is MGHDK and CDR2 is SYGVNS. General observations from the study: A preference for anti-spike CD8 responses marked VDJdb matching, which missed private and CD4 specificities.

What was sequenced was whole blood. The rearrangement links TRBV25-1 to TRBJ2-1; tentatively, D is TRBD1 (6 bases). The receptor was isolated from an adult who was a healthcare worker with PCR-confirmed SARS-CoV-2 infection or an uninfected control (not recorded which). CDR3 protein: CASSEIIQGICNEQFF. The CDR3 DNA is TGTGCCAGCAGTGAAATAATACAGGGTATATGCAATGAGCAGTTCTTC. The full variable domain, its missing parts supplied by reference TRBV25-1 and TRBJ2-1, is EADIYQTPRYLVIGTGKKITLECSQTMGHDKMYWYQQDPGMELHLIHYSYGVNSTEKGDLSSESTVSRIRTEHFPLTLESARPSHTSQYLCASSEIIQGICNEQFFGPGTRLTVL.